A selection of T cell receptor beta chains follows, all from one sample in a study of regulatory T cells in long-lasting Graves disease. TCRdb independently ran MiXCR on the multiplex PCR reads; one entry per CDR3 protein. The sample carries around 250,000 distinct CDR3 sequences, 15% to 20% recorded once. This sample was also put to use in a study of T cells in Graves' hyperthyroidism and ophthalmopathy.

Sequencing was performed on peripheral blood mononuclear cells (PBMCs), taken at new diagnosis, from a patient treated with antithyroid drugs. These receptors all stem from a woman younger than 45 with Graves disease. Each CDR3 is given with its conserved first and last residue. D genes are given only for firm matches. Clone sizes are given selectively: once, few, many, or a class where the clone is expanded.

v_gene	d_gene	j_gene	abundance	CDR3nt	CDR3aa
TRBV19	.	TRBJ1-2	.	TGTGCCAGTAGTATCAGGGACGCCCATGGCTACACCTTC	CASSIRDAHGYTF
TRBV19	.	TRBJ2-1	many	TGTGCCAGTAGTATAGCGAGCGGTGAGCAGTTCTTC	CASSIASGEQFF
TRBV18	.	TRBJ2-7	many	TGTGCCAGCTCACTGCGGGTAGCGTATGAGCAGTACTTC	CASSLRVAYEQYF
TRBV18	.	TRBJ1-2	many	TGTGCCAGCTCACAGGGTGGCTATGGCTACACCTTC	CASSQGGYGYTF
TRBV28	.	TRBJ2-1	.	TGTGCCAGCTCAACCCGGGTCTATGAGCAGTTCTTC	CASSTRVYEQFF
TRBV12-3/TRBV12-4	.	TRBJ1-1	.	TGTGCCAGCAGTCCGACTAGGGAGGTAGGCACTGAAGCTTTCTTT	CASSPTREVGTEAFF
TRBV6-1	TRBD2	TRBJ2-1	many	TGTGCCAGCACATTCGGGGGGGCCTACAATGAGCAGTTCTTC	CASTFGGAYNEQFF
TRBV12-5	.	TRBJ2-7	many	TGTGCTAGTGGTTTGGTACGCGGTCAGGGGTCCTACGAGCAGTACTTC	CASGLVRGQGSYEQYF
TRBV7-3	.	TRBJ1-1	many	TGTGCCAGCAGCTTCGTGACTCTTCGGGGCATGAACACTGAAGCTTTCTTT	CASSFVTLRGMNTEAFF
TRBV6-4	TRBD2	TRBJ2-5	many	TGTGCCAGCAGACCTAGCGGGGAGAAGATAAGGAACCAGTACTTC	CASRPSGEKIRNQYF
TRBV13	TRBD2	TRBJ2-5	few	TGTGCCAGCAGCTTAATTGGGTCGACTAGCGTCCAAGAGACCCAGTACTTC	CASSLIGSTSVQETQYF
TRBV3-1	.	TRBJ1-2	many	TGTGCCAGCAGCCATCGTGGGGATAATGGCTACACCTTC	CASSHRGDNGYTF
TRBV27	.	TRBJ2-7	many	TGTGCCAGCAGCGGGGCGGGGAACCTCTACGAGCAGTACTTC	CASSGAGNLYEQYF
TRBV6-1	.	TRBJ2-3	.	TGTGCCAGCAGTCCTTCATCCACGACCATACAGGGCACAGATACGCAGTATTTT	CASSPSSTTIQGTDTQYF
TRBV2	.	TRBJ1-2	few	TGTGCCAGCATCCATAACAGAGCATTAGCTGACTATGGCTACACCTTC	CASIHNRALADYGYTF
TRBV7-2	.	TRBJ1-5	.	TGTGCCAGCAGCATCATGCCGGGCGGCAATCAGCCCCAGCATTTT	CASSIMPGGNQPQHF
TRBV20-1	.	TRBJ2-7	many	TGCAGTGCTATAGGGAATCACGAGCAGTACTTC	CSAIGNHEQYF
TRBV5-5	.	TRBJ1-4	.	TGTGCCAGCAGCTTAGATAGTAGTTTTCGGGAACTAACTGAAAAACTGTTTTTT	CASSLDSSFRELTEKLFF
TRBV7-9	.	TRBJ1-1	many	TGTGCCAGCAGCCTCCTCGGGGGGGCTAGCACTGAAGCTTTCTTT	CASSLLGGASTEAFF
TRBV11-2	.	TRBJ1-2	many	TGTGCCAGCAGCTTATTTAGGTATCGCGGCTACACCTTC	CASSLFRYRGYTF
TRBV7-9	.	TRBJ1-1	few	TGTGCCAGCAGCTTAGAGAGCCAGGGAACTGAAGCTTTCTTT	CASSLESQGTEAFF
TRBV6-1	.	TRBJ2-5	few	TGTGCCAGCAGCCTGACTAGGCAAGAGACCCAGTACTTC	CASSLTRQETQYF
TRBV6-2/TRBV6-3	.	TRBJ2-5	many	TGTGCCAGCAGCGAGGGGCCATACCAAGAGACCCAGTACTTC	CASSEGPYQETQYF
TRBV20-1	.	TRBJ1-1	many	TGCAGTGCTAGTTTTTGGAGGAACACTGAAGCTTTCTTT	CSASFWRNTEAFF
TRBV14	TRBD1	TRBJ2-5	.	TGTGCCAGCAGCGGACAGGGTTTGATGGAGACCCAGTACTTC	CASSGQGLMETQYF